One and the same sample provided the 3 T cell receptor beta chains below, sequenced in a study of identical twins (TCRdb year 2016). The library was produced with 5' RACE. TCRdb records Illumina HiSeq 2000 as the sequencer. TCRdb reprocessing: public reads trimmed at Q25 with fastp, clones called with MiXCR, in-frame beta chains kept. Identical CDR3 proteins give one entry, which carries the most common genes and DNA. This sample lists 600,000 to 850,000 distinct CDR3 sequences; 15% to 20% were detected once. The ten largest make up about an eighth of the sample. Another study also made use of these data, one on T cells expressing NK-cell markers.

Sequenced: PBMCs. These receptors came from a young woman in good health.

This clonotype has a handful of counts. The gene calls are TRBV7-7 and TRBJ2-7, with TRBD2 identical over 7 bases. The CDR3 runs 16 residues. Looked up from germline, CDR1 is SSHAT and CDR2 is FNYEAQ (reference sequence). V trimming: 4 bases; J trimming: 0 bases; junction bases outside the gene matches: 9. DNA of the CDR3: TGTGCCAGCAGCTCAAAATTTGGACTAGTCTCCTACGAGCAGTACTTC. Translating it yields CASSSKFGLVSYEQYF. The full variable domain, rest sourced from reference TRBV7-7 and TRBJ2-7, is GAGVSQSPRYKVTKRGQDVTLRCDPISSHATLYWYQQALGQGPEFLTYFNYEAQPDKSGLPSDRFSAERPEGSISTLTIQRTEQRDSAMYRCASSSKFGLVSYEQYFGPGTRLTVT.

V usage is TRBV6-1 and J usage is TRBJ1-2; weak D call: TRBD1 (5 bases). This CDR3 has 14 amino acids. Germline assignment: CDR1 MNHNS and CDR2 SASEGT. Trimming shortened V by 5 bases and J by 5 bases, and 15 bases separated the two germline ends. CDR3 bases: TGTGCCAGCAGTCGAGCAGAAGGGGTTTATGGCTACACCTTC. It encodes CASSRAEGVYGYTF.

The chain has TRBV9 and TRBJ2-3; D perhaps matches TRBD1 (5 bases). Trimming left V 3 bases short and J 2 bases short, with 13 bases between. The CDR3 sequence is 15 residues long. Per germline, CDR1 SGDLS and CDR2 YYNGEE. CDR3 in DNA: TGTGCCAGCAGCGCAAGGGGTCGGGTCACAGATACGCAGTATTTT. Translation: CASSARGRVTDTQYF.